A single sample gave rise to the 9 T cell receptor beta chains below, sequenced in a study of cytomegalovirus exposure and HLA in healthy donors. Primers: 60 Vbeta forward and 13 Jbeta reverse. Only in-frame clones appear in the TCRdb table, and some are missing; sequencing was by immunoSEQ multiplex PCR. The profile shows 170,000 or so clones, 80% of them singletons. The sequenced sample was PBMCs. These receptors all come from a man aged 25-40 years in good health and CMV-seropositive.

This chain uses TRBV18 with TRBJ1-3; no definite D call. In germline, CDR1 is KGHSH, CDR2 LQKENI. CDR3 length equals 17 residues. Trimming took 2 bases from V and 4 from J, leaving 18 bases between them. The CDR3, as DNA: TGTGCCAGCTCACCATACGTAGTACGAGGAGACGGAAACACCATATATTTT. Its translation: CASSPYVVRGDGNTIYF.

The J gene is TRBJ2-7, the V gene TRBV9; 7 bases line up with TRBD2. The V gene end was trimmed by 2 bases and the J gene end by 0 bases; junction bases not matched to a gene: 5. Germline lookup yields CDR1 SGDLS and CDR2 YYNGEE. The CDR3 contains 15 residues. In DNA form, the CDR3 reads TGTGCCAGCAGCGTCAGCGGGGTCAGCTCCTACGAGCAGTACTTC. Translation gives CASSVSGVSSYEQYF.

This chain uses TRBV27 with TRBJ2-7, with 11 bases that match TRBD2. Losses at the gene ends were 10 bases for V and 0 bases for J; bases not matched to a gene: 17. There are 18 residues in the CDR3. Per the germline V gene, CDR1 is MNHEY and CDR2 is SMNVEV (reference sequence). The chain's CDR3 is CATTGPGTSGMSSYEQYF. In DNA, the CDR3 is TGTGCCACCACCGGGCCGGGGACTAGCGGTATGAGCTCCTACGAGCAGTACTTC.

The V call is TRBV19, the J call TRBJ2-1, with 14 bases identical to TRBD2. Trimming removed 5 bases from V and 4 bases from J; junction bases left unmatched: 13. Germline-derived CDR1 and CDR2 are LNHDA and SQIVND (reference sequence). The CDR3 contains 19 residues. The CDR3 here is CASSPQEGLAGGRYNEQFF. The CDR3 DNA reads TGTGCCAGTAGTCCCCAGGAAGGACTAGCGGGGGGACGATACAATGAGCAGTTCTTC.

J is TRBJ2-1 and V is TRBV5-1, with D possibly TRBD1 on 6 matching bases. CDR3 length: 16 residues. The germline gives CDR1 SGHRS, CDR2 YFSETQ. Trimming removed 2 bases from V and 7 bases from J, with 19 bases in between. The CDR3 region has the DNA TGCGCCAGCAGCTTTACAGGGATTGGCGAAAGGAATGAGCAGTTCTTC. Its translation is CASSFTGIGERNEQFF.

CDR3 region: CASSSAGGFGGNTIYF. CDR3 DNA: TGTGCCAGCAGTTCCGCCGGAGGTTTCGGGGGAAACACCATATATTTT. The rearrangement links TRBV9 to TRBJ1-3, with unresolved D. The V gene's germline CDR1 is SGDLS and CDR2 YYNGEE. The ends were cut back, 5 bases at V and 4 bases at J, with 19 bases in the middle. This CDR3 contains 16 residues.

This clone appeared once. This rearrangement joins TRBV7-9 to TRBJ2-1, with 7 bases fitting TRBD1. V shed 4 bases, J shed 4 bases, and the junction held 10 bases outside the gene matches. Germline CDR1 is SEHNR and CDR2 is FQNEAQ (reference sequence). The CDR3 is 16 residues long. The CDR3 reads CASSSQGDSGYNEQFF. CDR3 nucleotide sequence: TGTGCCAGCAGCTCCCAGGGGGATTCTGGTTACAATGAGCAGTTCTTC.

This clone was seen a single time. The CDR3 here is CASSQGGGLGTGELFF. The CDR3 coding sequence is TGTGCCAGCAGCCAAGGGGGGGGGCTGGGCACCGGGGAGCTGTTTTTT. The rearrangement uses TRBV21-1 and TRBJ2-2; no check of the table's D call, TRBD2, against the DNA was made. TRBV21-1 has pseudogene status. This CDR3 is 16 amino acids long.

The chain joins TRBV6-5 to TRBJ1-1; 8 nucleotides agree with TRBD1. The trim removed 2 bases at V and 0 bases at J, leaving 2 bases unmatched. CDR1 MNHEY and CDR2 SVGAGI come from the germline V gene. The CDR3 is 15 amino acids. Written as DNA, the CDR3 is TGTGCCAGCAGTTACCGGGACAGGATGAACACTGAAGCTTTCTTT. It encodes CASSYRDRMNTEAFF.